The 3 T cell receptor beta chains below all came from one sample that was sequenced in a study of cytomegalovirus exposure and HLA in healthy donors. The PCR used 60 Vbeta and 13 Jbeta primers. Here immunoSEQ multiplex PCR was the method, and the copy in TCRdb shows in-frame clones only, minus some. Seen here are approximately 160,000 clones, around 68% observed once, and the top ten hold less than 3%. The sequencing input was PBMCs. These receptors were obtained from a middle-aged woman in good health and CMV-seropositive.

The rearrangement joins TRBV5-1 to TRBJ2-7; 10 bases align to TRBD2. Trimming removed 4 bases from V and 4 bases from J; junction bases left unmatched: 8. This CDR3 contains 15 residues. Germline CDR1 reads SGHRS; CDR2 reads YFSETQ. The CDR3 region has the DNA TGCGCCAGCAGCCCAGTGAGCGGGGGGGGTTACGAGCAGTACTTC. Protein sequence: CASSPVSGGGYEQYF.

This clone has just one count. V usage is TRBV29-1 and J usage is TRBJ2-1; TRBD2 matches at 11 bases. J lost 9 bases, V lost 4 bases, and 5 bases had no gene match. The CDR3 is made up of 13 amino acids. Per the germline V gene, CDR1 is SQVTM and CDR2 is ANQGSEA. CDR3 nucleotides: TGCAGCGTTGGGCGGCTAGCGGGAGGTGAGCAGTTCTTC. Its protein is CSVGRLAGGEQFF.

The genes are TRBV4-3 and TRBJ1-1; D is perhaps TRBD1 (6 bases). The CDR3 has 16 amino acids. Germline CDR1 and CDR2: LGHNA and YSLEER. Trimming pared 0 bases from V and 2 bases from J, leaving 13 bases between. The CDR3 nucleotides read TGCGCCAGCAGCCAAGAGAGGGGGTTAATAAACACTGAAGCTTTCTTT. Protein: CASSQERGLINTEAFF.